A selection of T cell receptor beta chains follows, all from one sample in a study of T cell repertoires in cytomegalovirus infection. TCRdb called the reads again in MiXCR, with one record for every CDR3 protein. The data hold approximately 990,000 distinct CDR3 sequences, with around 30% observed a single time. These receptors are not linked to any known antigen. The source was cultured CD8+ T cells from PBMCs, collected from culture after CMV antigen stimulation. These receptors were collected from a human donor in good health (CMV status not recorded). Some clones in this sample may be carry-over from other donors' samples. CDR3s include the opening cysteine and the closing phenylalanine or tryptophan. A D gene is named only where the DNA matches it firmly. Part of the rows lack a size; the others show once, few, many or a class for expanded clones.

clone size: NA
D gene: NA
V gene: TRBV5-1
J gene: TRBJ1-4
CDR3 protein: CASSLAGSTNEKLFF
CDR3 DNA: TGCGCCAGCAGCTTGGCCGGGTCCACTAATGAAAAACTGTTTTTT

clone size: NA
D gene: NA
V gene: TRBV29-1
J gene: TRBJ1-1
CDR3 protein: CSAMDGDSTEAFF
CDR3 DNA: TGCAGCGCAATGGATGGGGATAGCACTGAAGCTTTCTTC

clone size: once
D gene: NA
V gene: TRBV28
J gene: TRBJ1-1
CDR3 protein: CASAQGSTEAFF
CDR3 DNA: TGTGCCAGCGCCCAGGGGAGCACTGAAGCTTTCTTT

clone size: few
D gene: TRBD2
V gene: TRBV7-7
J gene: TRBJ2-1
CDR3 protein: CASSLAGGIGEQFF
CDR3 DNA: TGTGCTAGCAGCTTAGCGGGGGGCATCGGTGAGCAGTTCTTC

clone size: NA
D gene: NA
V gene: TRBV7-9
J gene: TRBJ1-3
CDR3 protein: CASRPDREYGNTIYF
CDR3 DNA: TGTGCCAGCAGGCCCGACAGAGAATATGGAAACACCATATATTTT

clone size: NA
D gene: NA
V gene: TRBV7-2
J gene: TRBJ1-2
CDR3 protein: CASSQLIGGQAYGYTF
CDR3 DNA: TGTGCCAGCAGCCAGTTAATAGGGGGGCAAGCCTATGGCTACACCTTC

clone size: NA
D gene: TRBD1
V gene: TRBV7-9
J gene: TRBJ2-5
CDR3 protein: CASSFTTGSGKTQYF
CDR3 DNA: TGTGCCAGCAGCTTTACGACAGGGTCTGGGAAGACCCAGTACTTC

clone size: NA
D gene: NA
V gene: TRBV6-6
J gene: TRBJ1-3
CDR3 protein: CASVGPRTAGGRGNTIYF
CDR3 DNA: TGTGCCAGCGTCGGCCCAAGGACGGCCGGGGGAAGGGGAAACACCATATATTTT

clone size: few
D gene: NA
V gene: TRBV7-3
J gene: TRBJ2-2
CDR3 protein: CASSSHRGVASLGGGELFF
CDR3 DNA: TGTGCCAGCAGCTCCCATCGCGGAGTGGCCAGTCTTGGTGGCGGGGAGCTGTTTTTT

clone size: few
D gene: TRBD2
V gene: TRBV7-2
J gene: TRBJ2-1
CDR3 protein: CASSPGTRPVQFF
CDR3 DNA: TGTGCCAGCAGCCCTGGGACTAGACCTGTGCAGTTCTTC

clone size: few
D gene: TRBD2
V gene: TRBV27
J gene: TRBJ2-1
CDR3 protein: CASSSRLAVEQFF
CDR3 DNA: TGTGCCAGCAGTTCCCGACTAGCGGTTGAGCAGTTCTTC

clone size: NA
D gene: TRBD2
V gene: TRBV4-1
J gene: TRBJ2-3
CDR3 protein: CASSQKGGGAEHF
CDR3 DNA: TGCGCCAGCAGCCAAAAAGGCGGGGGGGCCGAGCATTTT

clone size: NA
D gene: TRBD1
V gene: TRBV19
J gene: TRBJ1-2
CDR3 protein: CASSTDRVIYGYTF
CDR3 DNA: TGTGCCAGTAGTACGGACAGGGTGATCTATGGCTACACCTTC

clone size: NA
D gene: NA
V gene: TRBV7-6
J gene: TRBJ2-3
CDR3 protein: CASSLSLSTDTQYF
CDR3 DNA: TGTGCCAGCAGCTTAAGTCTGAGCACAGATACGCAGTATTTT

clone size: NA
D gene: TRBD1
V gene: TRBV27
J gene: TRBJ1-2
CDR3 protein: CASSFYRGYGYTF
CDR3 DNA: TGTGCCAGTAGTTTTTACAGGGGATATGGCTACACCTTC

clone size: NA
D gene: NA
V gene: TRBV7-9
J gene: TRBJ1-1
CDR3 protein: CASSPLVEAFF
CDR3 DNA: TGTGCCAGCAGCCCCTTAGTGGAAGCTTTCTTT

clone size: many
D gene: NA
V gene: TRBV6-5
J gene: TRBJ2-1
CDR3 protein: CASSYSGSSYNEQFF
CDR3 DNA: TGTGCCAGCAGTTATAGCGGATCCTCCTACAATGAGCAGTTCTTC

clone size: few
D gene: NA
V gene: TRBV7-9
J gene: TRBJ2-5
CDR3 protein: CASSLRGGQLPRITQYF
CDR3 DNA: TGTGCCAGCAGCTTAAGGGGGGGACAACTCCCAAGAATCACCCAGTACTTC

clone size: NA
D gene: TRBD2
V gene: TRBV7-1
J gene: TRBJ2-5
CDR3 protein: CASSQGLAGAQETQYF
CDR3 DNA: TGTGCCAGCAGCCAGGGACTAGCGGGGGCTCAAGAGACCCAGTACTTC

clone size: NA
D gene: TRBD1
V gene: TRBV15
J gene: TRBJ1-2
CDR3 protein: CATSGRTTDPGGYYGYTF
CDR3 DNA: TGTGCCACCAGCGGGAGGACCACTGATCCAGGGGGATACTATGGCTACACCTTC

clone size: NA
D gene: NA
V gene: TRBV13
J gene: TRBJ1-1
CDR3 protein: CASSISDWEDEAFF
CDR3 DNA: TGTGCCAGCAGCATCTCCGACTGGGAGGATGAAGCTTTCTTT

clone size: NA
D gene: TRBD2
V gene: TRBV4-2
J gene: TRBJ2-3
CDR3 protein: CANSPRGSGASTDTQYF
CDR3 DNA: TGTGCCAACAGCCCCCGGGGAAGCGGGGCGAGCACAGATACGCAGTATTTT

clone size: NA
D gene: NA
V gene: TRBV5-5
J gene: TRBJ2-7
CDR3 protein: CASSPREYREQYF
CDR3 DNA: TGTGCCAGCAGCCCCCGGGAGTATCGGGAGCAGTACTTC

clone size: NA
D gene: NA
V gene: TRBV7-9
J gene: TRBJ2-5
CDR3 protein: CASSAQVGRETQYF
CDR3 DNA: TGTGCCAGCAGTGCCCAGGTTGGGCGAGAGACCCAGTACTTC

clone size: many
D gene: NA
V gene: TRBV6-5
J gene: TRBJ1-2
CDR3 protein: CASSYGGADGYTF
CDR3 DNA: TGTGCCAGCAGTTACGGAGGGGCTGATGGCTACACCTTC

clone size: many
D gene: TRBD2
V gene: TRBV7-2
J gene: TRBJ2-3
CDR3 protein: CASSSEGAGGRDTQYF
CDR3 DNA: TGTGCCAGCAGCTCAGAGGGAGCGGGGGGTCGGGATACGCAGTATTTT

clone size: few
D gene: NA
V gene: TRBV4-1
J gene: TRBJ2-7
CDR3 protein: CASSQDQLSEQYF
CDR3 DNA: TGCGCCAGCAGCCAAGATCAGCTCTCCGAGCAGTACTTC

clone size: few
D gene: TRBD2
V gene: TRBV20-1
J gene: TRBJ2-1
CDR3 protein: CSAPRLAGVRLYNEQFF
CDR3 DNA: TGCAGTGCACCACGACTAGCGGGGGTCCGCCTCTACAATGAGCAGTTCTTC

clone size: NA
D gene: TRBD2
V gene: TRBV25-1
J gene: TRBJ2-3
CDR3 protein: CASGGDGRAQYF
CDR3 DNA: TGTGCCAGCGGGGGAGACGGGAGGGCGCAGTATTTT

clone size: NA
D gene: TRBD2
V gene: TRBV27
J gene: TRBJ2-3
CDR3 protein: CASSLVTSGPTSTDTQYF
CDR3 DNA: TGTGCCAGCAGTTTGGTTACTAGCGGGCCGACGAGCACAGATACGCAGTATTTT

clone size: NA
D gene: TRBD1
V gene: TRBV6-1
J gene: TRBJ1-1
CDR3 protein: CASSLYRGMNTEAFF
CDR3 DNA: TGTGCCAGCAGTCTTTACAGGGGAATGAACACTGAAGCTTTCTTT

clone size: NA
D gene: TRBD1
V gene: TRBV27
J gene: TRBJ1-2
CDR3 protein: CASSTGGPLLYGYTF
CDR3 DNA: TGTGCCAGCAGTACAGGGGGACCCCTTCTCTATGGCTACACCTTC

clone size: many
D gene: TRBD1
V gene: TRBV7-8
J gene: TRBJ1-5
CDR3 protein: CASSSTGDGNQPQHF
CDR3 DNA: TGTGCCAGCAGCTCCACAGGGGATGGCAATCAGCCCCAGCATTTT

clone size: NA
D gene: NA
V gene: TRBV24-1
J gene: TRBJ2-2
CDR3 protein: CATSDLSRELFF
CDR3 DNA: TGTGCCACCAGTGATTTATCTCGGGAGCTGTTTTTT

clone size: NA
D gene: NA
V gene: TRBV4-3
J gene: TRBJ1-2
CDR3 protein: CASSQDHRDNYGYTF
CDR3 DNA: TGCGCCAGCAGCCAAGACCACAGGGATAACTATGGCTACACCTTC

clone size: few
D gene: NA
V gene: TRBV7-2
J gene: TRBJ2-2
CDR3 protein: CASSLNPPTSGELFF
CDR3 DNA: TGTGCCAGCAGCTTAAACCCCCCAACATCCGGGGAGCTGTTTTTT

clone size: few
D gene: NA
V gene: TRBV2
J gene: TRBJ1-5
CDR3 protein: CASSSQGRNQPQHF
CDR3 DNA: TGTGCCAGCAGCTCACAGGGACGCAATCAGCCCCAGCATTTT

clone size: NA
D gene: TRBD1
V gene: TRBV3-1
J gene: TRBJ1-1
CDR3 protein: CASSPPGQGAIEAFF
CDR3 DNA: TGTGCCAGCAGCCCACCGGGACAGGGGGCAATTGAAGCTTTCTTT

clone size: NA
D gene: NA
V gene: TRBV6-2/TRBV6-3
J gene: TRBJ2-1
CDR3 protein: CASSRQNNNEQFF
CDR3 DNA: TGTGCCAGCAGTCGACAGAACAACAATGAGCAGTTCTTC

clone size: few
D gene: TRBD2
V gene: TRBV5-5
J gene: TRBJ2-5
CDR3 protein: CASSGRLAGRQETQYF
CDR3 DNA: TGTGCCAGCAGCGGTAGACTAGCGGGGAGACAAGAGACCCAGTACTTC

clone size: NA
D gene: TRBD1
V gene: TRBV7-8
J gene: TRBJ2-1
CDR3 protein: CASSRLFGDSDRFDEQFF
CDR3 DNA: TGTGCCAGCAGTCGTCTATTCGGGGACAGTGATCGCTTTGATGAGCAGTTCTTC

clone size: few
D gene: NA
V gene: TRBV19
J gene: TRBJ1-5
CDR3 protein: CASSIVSYSNQPQHF
CDR3 DNA: TGTGCCAGTAGTATTGTTAGTTATAGCAATCAGCCCCAGCATTTT